This T cell receptor beta chain came from a study of cytomegalovirus exposure and HLA in healthy donors. Findings and limits, study-wide: Most subjects had HLA-A and HLA-B alleles reportedly predicted accurately by TCR beta sequences. Sequencing likely generated an artifact that appeared as a cluster of highly shared sequence variants. Productive status was seen about 90% or about 30% of the time for most TCR beta V segments in an earlier analysis.

Researchers ran the PCR with 60 Vbeta and 13 Jbeta primers. TCRdb's table, derived via immunoSEQ multiplex PCR, lists solely in-frame clones and lacks some. Of about 200,000 clones listed, 76% are singletons. V was clipped by 6 bases and J by 5 bases; unmatched bases: 8. Germline loops: CDR1 MDHEN, CDR2 SYDVKM. CDR3 length: 14 amino acids. This clone was recorded once. Its antigen is unidentified. The sample consisted of PBMCs. The rearrangement joins TRBV28 to TRBJ2-7, with 9 bases fitting TRBD2. This TCR derives from a man aged 18 to 35 in good health and CMV-seronegative. The CDR3 sequence is CASSLAGKKDEQYF. The CDR3 nucleotides are TGTGCCAGCAGCCTAGCGGGAAAAAAGGACGAGCAGTACTTC.